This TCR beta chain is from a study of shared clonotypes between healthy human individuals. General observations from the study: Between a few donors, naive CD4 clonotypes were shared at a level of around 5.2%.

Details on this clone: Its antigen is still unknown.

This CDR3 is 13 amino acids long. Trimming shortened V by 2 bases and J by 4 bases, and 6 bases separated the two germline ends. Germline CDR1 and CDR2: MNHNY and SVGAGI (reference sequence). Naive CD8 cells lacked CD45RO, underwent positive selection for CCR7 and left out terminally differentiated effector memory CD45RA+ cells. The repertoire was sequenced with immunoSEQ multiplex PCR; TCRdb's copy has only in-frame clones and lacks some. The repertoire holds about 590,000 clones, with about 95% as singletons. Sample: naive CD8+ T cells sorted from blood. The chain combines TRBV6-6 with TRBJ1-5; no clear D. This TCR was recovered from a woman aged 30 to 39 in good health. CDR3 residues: CASSYPENQPQHF. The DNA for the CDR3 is TGTGCCAGCAGTTACCCGGAGAATCAGCCCCAGCATTTT.